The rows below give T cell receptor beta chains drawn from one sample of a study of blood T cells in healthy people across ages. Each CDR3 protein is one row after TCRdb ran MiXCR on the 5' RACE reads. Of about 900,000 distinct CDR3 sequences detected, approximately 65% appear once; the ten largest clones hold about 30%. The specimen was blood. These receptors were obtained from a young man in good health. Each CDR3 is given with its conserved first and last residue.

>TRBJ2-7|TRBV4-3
CASSQEGVAGGIYEQYF
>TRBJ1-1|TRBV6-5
CASSDSFGSEAFF
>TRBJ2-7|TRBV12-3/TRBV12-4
CASTGLPYEQYF
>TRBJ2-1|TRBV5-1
CASSFPSSYNEQFF
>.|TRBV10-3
CAISRGGETQYF
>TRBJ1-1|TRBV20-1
CSGKSGRTEAFF
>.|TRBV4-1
CASSQGQGGSSYNEQYF
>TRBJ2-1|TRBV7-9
CASSLVLAGSNEQFF
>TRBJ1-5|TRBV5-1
CASSPKLGAPSNQPQHF
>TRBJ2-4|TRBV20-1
CSAREASGLAKNIQYF
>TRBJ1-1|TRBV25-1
CASSAGGGRNTEAFF
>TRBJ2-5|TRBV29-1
CSALTGPGYEQYF
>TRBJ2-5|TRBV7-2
CASSLSGQGLYF
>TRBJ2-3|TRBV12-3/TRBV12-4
CAGSLDLAGEWDTQYF
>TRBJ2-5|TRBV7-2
CASSLNWGGETQYF
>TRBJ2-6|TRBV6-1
CASTTPLGGIGANVLTF
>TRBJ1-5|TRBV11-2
CASSLEGSRGEPQHF